This T cell receptor (beta chain) was recorded in a study of follicular helper T cells after annual influenza vaccination. Germline V gene lookup returns CDR1 LNHDA and CDR2 SQIVND (reference sequence). Trimming shortened V by 3 bases and J by 5 bases, and 13 bases separated the two germline ends. The CDR3 runs to 14 residues. Sequencing used immunoSEQ multiplex PCR; TCRdb keeps in-frame clones, though not all of them. Among 27,000 or so clones listed, roughly 80% were seen once. Time point here: 2014-2015 season, pre-vaccination. The TCR was taken from an adult who received the influenza vaccine. The chain uses TRBV19 and TRBJ1-1, with D unresolved. The sequencing here drew on CXCR5+ CD38- circulating T follicular helper cells from blood, taken on the day of influenza vaccination. Subset here: circulating Tfh, non-naive CD4+CXCR5+PD-1+ (ICOS+CD38+ or ICOS-CD38-). CDR3 in amino acids: CASSIRVGETEAFF. CDR3 sequence (DNA): TGTGCCAGTAGTATCAGAGTCGGAGAAACTGAAGCTTTCTTT. The complete variable domain, with remaining parts taken from reference TRBV19 and TRBJ1-1, reads DGGITQSPKYLFRKEGQNVTLSCEQNLNHDAMYWYRQDPGQGLRLIYYSQIVNDFQKGDIAEGYSVSREKKESFPLTVTSAQKNPTAFYLCASSIRVGETEAFFGQGTRLTVV.